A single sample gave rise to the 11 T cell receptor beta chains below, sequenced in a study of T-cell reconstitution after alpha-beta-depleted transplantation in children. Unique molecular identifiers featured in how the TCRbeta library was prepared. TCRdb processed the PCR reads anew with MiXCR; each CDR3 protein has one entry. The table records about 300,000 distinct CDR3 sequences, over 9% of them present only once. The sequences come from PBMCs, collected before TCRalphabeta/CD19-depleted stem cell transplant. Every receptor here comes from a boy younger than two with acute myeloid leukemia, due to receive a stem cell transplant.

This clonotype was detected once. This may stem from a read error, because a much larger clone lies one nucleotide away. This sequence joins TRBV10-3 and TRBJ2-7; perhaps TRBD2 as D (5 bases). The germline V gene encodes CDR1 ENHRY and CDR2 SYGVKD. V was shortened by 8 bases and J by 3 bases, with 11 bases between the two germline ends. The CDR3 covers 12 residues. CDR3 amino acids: CAISNGNYEQYF. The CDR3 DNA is TGTGCCATCTCCAACGGGAACTACGAGCAGTACTTC.

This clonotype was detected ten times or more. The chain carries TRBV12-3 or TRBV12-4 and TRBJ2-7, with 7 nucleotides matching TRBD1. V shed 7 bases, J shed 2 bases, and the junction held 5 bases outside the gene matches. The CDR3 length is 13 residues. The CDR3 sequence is CASTLDRAYEQYF. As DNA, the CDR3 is TGTGCCAGCACCCTTGACAGGGCCTACGAGCAGTACTTC.

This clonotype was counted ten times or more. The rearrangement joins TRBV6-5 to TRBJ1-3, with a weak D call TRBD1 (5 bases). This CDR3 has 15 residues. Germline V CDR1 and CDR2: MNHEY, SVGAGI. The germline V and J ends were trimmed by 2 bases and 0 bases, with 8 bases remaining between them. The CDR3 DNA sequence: TGTGCCAGCAGTTACGAGGGGATCTCTGGAAACACCATATATTTT. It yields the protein CASSYEGISGNTIYF.

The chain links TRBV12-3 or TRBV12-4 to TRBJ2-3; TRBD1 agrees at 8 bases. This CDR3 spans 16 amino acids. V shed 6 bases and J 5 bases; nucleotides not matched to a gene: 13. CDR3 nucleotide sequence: TGTGCCAGCAGAGATCCGGGACAGGCGACGGGAGATACGCAGTATTTT. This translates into CASRDPGQATGDTQYF.

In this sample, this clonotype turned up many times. CDR3 bases: TGCGCCAGCAGCTTTCGGGAGACGAACACCGGGGAGCTGTTTTTT. As protein: CASSFRETNTGELFF. The V gene is TRBV5-1, the J gene TRBJ2-2; TRBD2 might be the D (6 bases). The CDR3 consists of 15 residues. V lost 2 bases to trimming and J lost 0 bases, with 8 bases between them. Germline V lookup: CDR1 SGHRS, CDR2 YFSETQ.

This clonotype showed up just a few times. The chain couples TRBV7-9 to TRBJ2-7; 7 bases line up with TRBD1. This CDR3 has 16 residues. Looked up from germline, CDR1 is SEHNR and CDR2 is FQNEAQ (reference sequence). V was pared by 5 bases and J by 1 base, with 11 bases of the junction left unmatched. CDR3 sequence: CASSPEGARYSYEQYF. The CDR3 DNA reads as TGTGCCAGCAGCCCTGAGGGGGCCCGTTATTCCTACGAGCAGTACTTC.

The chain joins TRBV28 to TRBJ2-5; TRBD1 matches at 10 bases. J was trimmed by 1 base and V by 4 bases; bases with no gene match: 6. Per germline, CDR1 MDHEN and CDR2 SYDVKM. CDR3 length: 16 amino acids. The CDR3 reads CASSSRQGAVQETQYF. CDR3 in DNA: TGTGCCAGCAGTTCCAGACAGGGGGCTGTCCAAGAGACCCAGTACTTC.

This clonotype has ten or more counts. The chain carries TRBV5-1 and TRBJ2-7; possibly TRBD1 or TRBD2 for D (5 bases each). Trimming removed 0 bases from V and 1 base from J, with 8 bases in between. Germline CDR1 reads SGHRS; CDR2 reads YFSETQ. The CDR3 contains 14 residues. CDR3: CASSLGRESYEQYF. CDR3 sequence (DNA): TGCGCCAGCAGCTTGGGCAGGGAGTCCTACGAGCAGTACTTC.

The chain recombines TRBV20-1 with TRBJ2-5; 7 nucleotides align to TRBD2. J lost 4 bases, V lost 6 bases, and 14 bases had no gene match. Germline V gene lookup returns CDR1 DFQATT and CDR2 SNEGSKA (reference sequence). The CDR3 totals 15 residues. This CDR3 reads CSAPEAGVYLETQYF. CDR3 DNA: TGCAGTGCCCCAGAGGCGGGAGTCTATTTAGAGACCCAGTACTTC.

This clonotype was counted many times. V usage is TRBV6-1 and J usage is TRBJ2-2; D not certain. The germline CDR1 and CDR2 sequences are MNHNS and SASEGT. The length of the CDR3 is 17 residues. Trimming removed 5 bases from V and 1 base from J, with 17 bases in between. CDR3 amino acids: CASSIFRGLGNTGELFF. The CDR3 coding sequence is TGTGCCAGCAGTATTTTTAGAGGTTTAGGGAACACCGGGGAGCTGTTTTTT.

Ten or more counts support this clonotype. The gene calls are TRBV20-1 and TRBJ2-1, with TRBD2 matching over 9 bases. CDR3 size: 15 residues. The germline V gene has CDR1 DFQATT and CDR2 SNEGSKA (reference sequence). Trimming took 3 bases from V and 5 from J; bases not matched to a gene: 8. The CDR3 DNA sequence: TGCAGTGCTAGGGGGCGGGAGGGCCCTAACAATGAGCAGTTCTTC. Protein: CSARGREGPNNEQFF.